A single sample is the source of the 15 T cell receptor beta chains below, sequenced in a study of human T cells and chemical hapten exposure (dated by TCRdb to the early 2020s). The time point label corresponds to: patch test 3, about 24 weeks after DPC sensitization. This sample's treatment or condition label indicates: therapeutic diphenylcyclopropenone sensitization with weekly scalp DPC. Receptor amplification or capture employed RACE. Sequencing was carried out with a NextSeq 500. TCRdb handled the public reads itself, with Q25 trimming in fastp and clone calling in MiXCR, and kept productive beta chains. CDR3 protein sequences are deduplicated, and each keeps its most common genes and DNA. Here the sample has 95,000 to 150,000 distinct CDR3 sequences; approximately 10% occur a single time. 2% to 2.5% of the sample lies in the top ten. Sequencing was performed on whole blood, taken in connection with sensitization to the hapten diphenylcyclopropenone (DPC). These receptors came from a woman in her 50s with alopecia areata. Some clones in this sample may be carry-over from other donors' samples.

J is TRBJ2-1 and V is TRBV4-3, with 8 bases identical to TRBD2. The trim removed 0 bases at V and 8 bases at J, leaving 12 bases unmatched. The germline gives CDR1 LGHNA, CDR2 YSLEER. CDR3 length: 17 residues. CDR3 in DNA: TGCGCCAGCAGCCAAGATGCACCGGGAGGGCCGGGCGATGAGCAGTTCTTC. The encoded protein is CASSQDAPGGPGDEQFF.

The chain employs TRBV20-1 and TRBJ2-3; D perhaps matches TRBD1 (6 bases). The CDR3 runs 14 residues. Between the trimmed V and J ends, which lost 3 bases and 6 bases, there was a span of 16 bases. Germline V CDR1 and CDR2: DFQATT, SNEGSKA (reference sequence). The CDR3 bases are TGCAGTGCTAGTCCGGGACACAGCAAGGATACGCAGTATTTT. Amino acids: CSASPGHSKDTQYF.

The chain recombines TRBV12-3 or TRBV12-4 with TRBJ2-3, with 8 bases aligning to TRBD1. V lost 7 bases to trimming and J lost 1 base; unmatched junction nucleotides: 4. This CDR3 contains 14 residues. The CDR3 reads CASTQTGGTDTQYF. For the CDR3, the DNA is TGTGCCAGCACACAGACAGGGGGCACAGATACGCAGTATTTT.

This clonotype was observed a handful of times. The V call is TRBV6-5, the J call TRBJ1-1, with 7 positions matching TRBD1. Looked up from germline, CDR1 is MNHEY and CDR2 is SVGAGI. The V segment lost 7 bases and the J segment 5 bases; nucleotides outside the gene matches: 10. CDR3 length equals 14 residues. CDR3 sequence reads: CASTQSQGKTEAFF. The CDR3 nucleotides read TGTGCCAGCACCCAGTCACAGGGGAAAACTGAAGCTTTCTTT.

The chain couples TRBV20-1 to TRBJ2-3; no firm D call. In germline, CDR1 is DFQATT, CDR2 SNEGSKA (reference sequence). CDR3 length equals 13 residues. V dropped 2 bases and J dropped 2 bases, with 8 bases sitting between them. This CDR3 is CSARTEPTDTQYF. Here the CDR3 DNA reads TGCAGTGCTAGAACCGAGCCCACAGATACGCAGTATTTT.

This clonotype was picked up a small number of times. This rearrangement joins TRBV6-1 to TRBJ2-3, with D perhaps TRBD1 or TRBD2 (6 bases each). The germline gives CDR1 MNHNS, CDR2 SASEGT. This CDR3 has 14 residues. Trimming removed 5 bases from V and 4 bases from J, with 13 bases in between. The CDR3 spells CASSIGGLADTQYF. The DNA of the CDR3 is TGTGCCAGCAGTATCGGGGGCTTGGCAGATACGCAGTATTTT.

The chain is built from TRBV27 and TRBJ1-4; no definite D call. This CDR3 has 14 amino acids. Germline V gives CDR1 MNHEY, CDR2 SMNVEV (reference sequence). Trimming removed 5 bases at V and 6 bases at J, with 13 bases between. CDR3 coding DNA: TGTGCCAGCAGTCCAGGAGGCGGCCATGAAAAACTGTTTTTT. Its translation: CASSPGGGHEKLFF.

This clonotype was detected many times. The V gene is TRBV27, the J gene TRBJ2-7; 7 bases fit TRBD1. The CDR3 is 12 residues long. The germline V gene has CDR1 MNHEY and CDR2 SMNVEV (reference sequence). V dropped 5 bases and J dropped 7; count of bases not matched to a gene: 5. The CDR3 DNA follows: TGTGCCAGCAGTCCGACAGGGAGAGAGCAGTACTTC. Translation: CASSPTGREQYF.

There are many counts of this clonotype. V gene TRBV4-3 combines with J gene TRBJ2-3; 9 bases map to TRBD1. The germline V gene encodes CDR1 LGHNA and CDR2 YSLEER. The CDR3 sequence is 16 residues long. V lost 1 base, J lost 4 bases, and 6 bases stayed unmatched. CDR3 in DNA: TGCGCCAGCAGCCAAGGATTGACAGGGGGTGCAGATACGCAGTATTTT. Protein product: CASSQGLTGGADTQYF.

This clonotype has a count of ten or more. V is TRBV29-1 and J is TRBJ2-2; D perhaps matches TRBD2 (6 bases). Per the germline V gene, CDR1 is SQVTM and CDR2 is ANQGSEA. The CDR3 is made up of 14 amino acids. Trimming took 7 bases from V and 2 from J, leaving 14 bases between them. The DNA for the CDR3 is TGCAGCGCTGCCCCTAGCGCCAACACCGGGGAGCTGTTTTTT. This sequence encodes CSAAPSANTGELFF.

This clonotype appeared many times. CDR3 region: CASSYTGAGNQPQHF. The CDR3 DNA reads TGTGCCAGCAGTTACACAGGGGCGGGTAATCAGCCCCAGCATTTT. The chain is built from TRBV6-7 and TRBJ1-5; 7 bases match TRBD1. TRBV6-7 is recorded as an ORF, its role being uncertain. CDR3 length: 15 residues. The V segment lost 2 bases and the J segment 4 bases; nucleotides outside the gene matches: 5.

This clonotype was seen many times. The chain links TRBV7-2 to TRBJ1-2; possibly TRBD1 for D (6 bases). V was cut by 0 bases and J by 4 bases, with 15 bases left in between. The CDR3 loop spans 16 amino acids. From germline, CDR1 is SGHTA and CDR2 FQGNSA. The CDR3 bases are TGTGCCAGCAGCTTAGCGAGTGGAACAGGGACCTATGGCTACACCTTC. As protein: CASSLASGTGTYGYTF.

This sequence joins TRBV29-1 and TRBJ2-7; either TRBD1 or TRBD2 may supply D (6 bases each). CDR1 and CDR2 (germline): SQVTM, ANQGSEA. With 7 bases removed from V and 2 bases from J, the gap between germline ends came to 15 bases. The CDR3 sequence is 13 residues long. The CDR3 DNA is TGCAGCGGGAGGGACACTTTCACCTACGAGCAGTACTTC. Its translation: CSGRDTFTYEQYF.

This clonotype was found a few times. V usage is TRBV7-9 and J usage is TRBJ1-1; D gene ambiguous. The CDR3 runs to 11 residues. Trimming stripped 7 bases from V and 6 bases from J, with 9 bases between. Germline V gives CDR1 SEHNR, CDR2 FQNEAQ (reference sequence). CDR3 DNA sequence: TGTGCCAGCACCTTGGGCCCTGAAGCTTTCTTT. This translates into CASTLGPEAFF.

In this sample, this clonotype turned up many times. V and J are TRBV29-1 and TRBJ2-1, with TRBD1 matching over 10 bases. The CDR3 is made up of 13 amino acids. Germline lookup yields CDR1 SQVTM and CDR2 ANQGSEA. Trimming removed 4 bases from V and 6 bases from J; junction bases left unmatched: 3. The chain's CDR3 is CSVAGQGGNEQFF. The CDR3 DNA is TGCAGCGTTGCCGGACAGGGGGGCAATGAGCAGTTCTTC.